The following is a T cell receptor beta chain sequence with its context. This clonotype appeared many times. Its cognate antigen has yet to be identified. The input lacks base qualities; no much larger clone sits a single base away. The data derive from a study of identical twins (dated by TCRdb to the mid-2010s). About the study as a whole: To test whether fetal clonotypes persist, the study used deep sequencing on TCR alpha and beta repertoires from monozygotic twins, unrelated adults of various ages, and cord blood. To rule out contamination, the twin experiments were replicated at different times with different library preparation protocols.

Only healthy Caucasian donors were included. The researchers also sequenced three unrelated adults who were not twins: a male aged 18 to 29, a male aged 50 to 60, and a female aged 50 to 60. Miltenyi CD45RO+ enrichment and human naive T-cell isolation kits were used to isolate memory (CD45RO+) and naive T cells from PBMC. What the work shows at the level of the full study, not this receptor alone: Conclusions relied on cross-sectional statistical analysis, since the same donors could not be followed over many years. Compared with coincidental sharing between unrelated individuals, out-of-frame TCR alpha sequences shared between twins showed an excess of sequences with low generation probability. Fewer insertions were carried by abundant cord blood beta clonotypes, a similar but weaker trend appeared in young adult naive repertoires, and no such trend appeared in memory repertoires. Out-of-frame TCR alpha sharing in monozygotic twins was systematically underestimated by recombination models, whereas sharing between unrelated individuals was in agreement with the recombination models. Invariant T cells such as MAIT and iNKT could partly confound zero-insertion analyses, though diverse VJ usage argued against this for most clonotypes. A weaker excess of twin sharing was found in beta out-of-frame sequences because the signal-to-noise ratio was lowered by fewer shared sequences.

V loses 8 bases, J loses 0 bases, and the germline ends lie 16 bases apart. Taken from cysteine to phenylalanine, the CDR3 has 15 residues. Only CDR3 DNA is held: 45 bases, read in frame from base 1. The library was generated by 5' RACE. TCRdb lists the instrument as Illumina HiSeq 2000. A universal primer binding site was added through template switching, and the final cDNA carried a unique molecular identifier so that TCR cDNA molecules could be counted accurately. Specific primers in the conserved constant-segment region were used to synthesize first-strand cDNA for the TCR alpha and beta chains. Each cDNA library was double barcoded, with a SMART-Mk sample barcode plus Illumina barcodes, to control for contamination. TruSeq adapter sequences and Illumina sample barcodes were added in two successive PCR steps. The Illumina HiSeq platform was used with custom primers to sequence TCR alpha and beta cDNA libraries. As for the authors' bioinformatics: Raw reads were processed with MiGEC to extract unique molecular identifiers, and MiXCR was used to determine CDR3 positions. Recombination models were inferred per individual with the repgenHMM and IGoR tools using an EM algorithm. The tcR package in R was used for shared clonotype analysis, with sharing normalized by the product of cloneset sizes. Out-of-frame nonproductive sequences were analyzed to study raw recombination free of thymic and clonal selection effects. In TCRdb, the public reads were trimmed at Q25 with fastp and aligned with MiXCR, with productive beta chains retained. Rows are unified per CDR3 protein, each entry keeping the most common DNA and genes. The V and J calls, along with clone size, are taken from TCRdb and not from the paper's own processing. The sample includes hundreds of thousands of distinct CDR3 sequences, with 6.1% observed a single time. The ten largest clones represent 1.5% to 2% of the sample.

Input material: naive T cells sorted from blood. The sample's cell subset or site label, in plain terms: cells isolated with a human naive T-cell isolation kit. The TCR comes from a man younger than 30 in good health. The rearranged segments are TRBV12-3 or TRBV12-4 and TRBJ2-5, with a weak D call of TRBD2 (6 bases match). DNA sequence: TGTGCCAGCGGCCTAGCGAGGTGGAACCAAGAGACCCAGTACTTC. The encoded protein is CASGLARWNQETQYF.